This entry describes one T cell receptor (beta chain). In the original workflow: It was from reference gene primer amplification that nucleated cell counts were estimated. Here immunoSEQ multiplex PCR was the method, and the copy in TCRdb shows in-frame clones only, minus some. Clonal size and the V and J genes are those of that table, whereas D and trimming came from the DNA. In the table there are over 75,000 clones, roughly 84% of which are singletons. Germline CDR1 and CDR2: ENHRY and SYGVKD. With 3 bases removed from V and 0 bases from J, the gap between germline ends came to 6 bases. This CDR3 is built from 15 residues. The entry originates in a study of blood T cell repertoires in COVID-19. Study context: From the United States, Italy and Spain came samples of acute and convalescent COVID-19. T cells, B-cell-depleted T cells, or PBMCs supplied cDNA or gDNA.

This clonotype originated in a woman older than 75 with acute or convalescent COVID-19. Sequencing was carried out using peripheral blood. The chain couples TRBV10-3 to TRBJ2-6; D gene ambiguous. CDR3 sequence reads: CAISDILSGANVLTF. The CDR3 coding sequence is TGTGCCATCAGTGACATACTCTCTGGGGCCAACGTCCTGACTTTC.